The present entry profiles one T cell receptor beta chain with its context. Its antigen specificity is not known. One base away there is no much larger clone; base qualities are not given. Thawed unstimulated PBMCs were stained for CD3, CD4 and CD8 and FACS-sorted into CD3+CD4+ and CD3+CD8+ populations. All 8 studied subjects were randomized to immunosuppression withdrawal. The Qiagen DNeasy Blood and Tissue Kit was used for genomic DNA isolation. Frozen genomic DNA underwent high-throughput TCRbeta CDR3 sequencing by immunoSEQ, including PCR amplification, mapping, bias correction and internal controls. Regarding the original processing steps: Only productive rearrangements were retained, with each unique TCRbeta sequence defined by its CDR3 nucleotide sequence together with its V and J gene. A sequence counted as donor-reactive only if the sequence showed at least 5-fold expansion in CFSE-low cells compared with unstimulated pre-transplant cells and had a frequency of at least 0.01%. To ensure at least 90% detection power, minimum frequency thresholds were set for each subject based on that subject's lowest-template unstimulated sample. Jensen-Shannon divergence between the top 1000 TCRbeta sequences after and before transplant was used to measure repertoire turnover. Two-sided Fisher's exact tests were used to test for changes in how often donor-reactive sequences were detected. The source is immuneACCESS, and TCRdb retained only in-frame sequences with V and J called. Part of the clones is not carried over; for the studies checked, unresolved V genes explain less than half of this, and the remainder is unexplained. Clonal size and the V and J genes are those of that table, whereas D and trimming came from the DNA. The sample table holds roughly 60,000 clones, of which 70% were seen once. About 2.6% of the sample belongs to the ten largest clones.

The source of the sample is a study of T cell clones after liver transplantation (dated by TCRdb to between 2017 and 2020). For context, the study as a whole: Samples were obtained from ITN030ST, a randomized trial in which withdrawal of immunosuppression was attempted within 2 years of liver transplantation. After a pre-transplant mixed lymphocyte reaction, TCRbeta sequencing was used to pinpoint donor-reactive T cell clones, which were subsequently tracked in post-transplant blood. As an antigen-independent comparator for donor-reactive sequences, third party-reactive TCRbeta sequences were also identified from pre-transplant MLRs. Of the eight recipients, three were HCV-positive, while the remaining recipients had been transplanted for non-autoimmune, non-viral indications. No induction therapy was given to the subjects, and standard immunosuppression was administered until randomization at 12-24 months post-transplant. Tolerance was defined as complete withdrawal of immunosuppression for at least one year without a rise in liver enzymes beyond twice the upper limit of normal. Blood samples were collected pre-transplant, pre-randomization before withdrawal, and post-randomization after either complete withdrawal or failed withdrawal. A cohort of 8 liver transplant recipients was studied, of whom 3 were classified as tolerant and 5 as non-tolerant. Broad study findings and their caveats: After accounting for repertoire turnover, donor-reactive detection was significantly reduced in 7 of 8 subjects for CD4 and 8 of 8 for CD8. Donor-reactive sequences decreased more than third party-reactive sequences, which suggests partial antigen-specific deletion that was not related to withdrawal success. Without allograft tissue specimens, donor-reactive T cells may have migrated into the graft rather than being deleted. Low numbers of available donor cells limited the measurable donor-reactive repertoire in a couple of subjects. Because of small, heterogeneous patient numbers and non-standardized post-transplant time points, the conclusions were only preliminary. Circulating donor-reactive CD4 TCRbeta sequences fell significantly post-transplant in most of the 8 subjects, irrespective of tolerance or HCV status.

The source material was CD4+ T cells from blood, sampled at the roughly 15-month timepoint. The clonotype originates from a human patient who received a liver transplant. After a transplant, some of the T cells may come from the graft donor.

The DNA is as follows: TGTGCCAGCACTGACAGGGGCACGCGGAGGAGCACTGAAGCTTTCTTT. This translates into CASTDRGTRRSTEAFF. The sequence is built from TRBV2 and TRBJ1-1, with 8 bases aligning to TRBD1. The CDR3 covers 16 residues, taking in both the cysteine and the phenylalanine. Of all the DNA, just the CDR3 is kept, 48 bases in frame from base 1. As encoded in the germline V gene, CDR1 is SNHLY while CDR2 is FYNNEI. Trimming accounts for 7 bases at V and 4 bases at J, while the number of junction bases matched to no gene is 14. Full variable domain (CDR3 extended with the reference TRBV2 and TRBJ1-1 proteins): EPEVTQTPSHQVTQMGQEVILRCVPISNHLYFYWYRQILGQKVEFLVSFYNNEISEKSEIFDDQFSVERPDGSNFTLKIRSTKLEDSAMYFCASTDRGTRRSTEAFFGQGTRLTVV.